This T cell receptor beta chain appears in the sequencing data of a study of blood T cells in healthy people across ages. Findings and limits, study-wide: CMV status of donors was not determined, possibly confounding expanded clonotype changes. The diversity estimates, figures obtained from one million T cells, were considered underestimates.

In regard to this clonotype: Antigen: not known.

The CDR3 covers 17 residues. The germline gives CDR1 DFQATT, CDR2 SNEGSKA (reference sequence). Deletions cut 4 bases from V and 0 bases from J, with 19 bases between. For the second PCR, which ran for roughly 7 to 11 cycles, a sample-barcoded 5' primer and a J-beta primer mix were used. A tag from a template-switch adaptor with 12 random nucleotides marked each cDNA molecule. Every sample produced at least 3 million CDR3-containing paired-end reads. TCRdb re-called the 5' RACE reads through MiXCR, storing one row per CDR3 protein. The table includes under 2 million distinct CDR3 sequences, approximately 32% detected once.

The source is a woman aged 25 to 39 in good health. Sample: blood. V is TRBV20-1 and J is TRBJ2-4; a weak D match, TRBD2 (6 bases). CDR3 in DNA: TGCAGTGCTATCCGAAGAATTGGGGGGATAGCCAAAAACATTCAGTACTTC. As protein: CSAIRRIGGIAKNIQYF.